Listed here is a single T cell receptor (beta chain). No antigen is known for it. No quality values exist for individual bases; no much larger clone is one base distant. This record comes from a study of blood T cell repertoires in COVID-19 (dated by TCRdb to 2018 to 2021). With respect to the entire study: Samples covering the acute and convalescent phases of COVID-19 were provided by collaborators in the United States, Italy and Spain. The prospective study material was composed of cDNA or gDNA derived from T cells, B-cell-depleted T cells, or PBMCs. The dataset comprised deeply sampled blood TCRbeta repertoires from subjects exposed to, actively infected with, or recovered from COVID-19. The repertoires were made available in a free public database intended to serve as a resource for research on the immune response to SARS-CoV-2. The samples were drawn from two sources: the first 160 participants of the ongoing ImmuneRACE study, and over 1,000 subjects contributed by 6 global collaborators. Sample metadata almost always included a de-identified subject ID, COVID-19 status, age in years and sex. Where available, HLA class I and class II types were obtained from metadata supplied by the sample provider rather than from assay-based typing. The investigation overall reported the following: The quantity of clinical and demographic metadata differed by source and by participant and was supplied without curation.

TCRbeta CDR3 regions were amplified from genomic DNA using the immunoSEQ Assay, a bias-controlled multiplex PCR. Concerning the study's data processing: The number of nucleated cells in each sample was estimated from the amplification of reference gene primers within the assay. To quantify the absolute abundance of each unique TCRbeta CDR3 rearrangement, sequence reads were collapsed and filtered. For each sample, productive Simpson clonality was calculated as the square root of Simpson's diversity index across productive rearrangements. TCRdb limited this immuneACCESS table to in-frame rearrangements with V and J called. A share of clones is missing; checked studies link under half to unresolved V genes, and the rest is unexplained. V, J and clone size derive from that table, while D and trimming were established from the DNA sequence. The sample table shows some 120,000 clones, and around 74% are seen once. The ten biggest clones cover roughly 5.5% of the sample.

Whole blood was collected in K2EDTA tubes by collaborating institutions according to the institutions' own protocols. For TCRbeta analysis, collaborators shipped samples as frozen whole blood, isolated PBMCs, or DNA extracted from either of those sample types. V drops 7 bases and J drops 5 bases, leaving 14 bases in between. For CDR1 and CDR2, the germline V gene lists SNHLY and FYNNEI. From cysteine to phenylalanine, the CDR3 is 13 amino acids long. Only the CDR3 DNA stays, 39 bases, in frame from base 1. Specimen: peripheral blood. Recombination joined TRBV2 with TRBJ1-1; a confident D gene designation cannot be given. The TCR sequence derives from a man aged 55-75 years with acute or convalescent COVID-19. The DNA sequence is given as TGTGCCAGCAAAAGCCAGGCGAGAACTGAAGCTTTCTTT. It specifies CASKSQARTEAFF.